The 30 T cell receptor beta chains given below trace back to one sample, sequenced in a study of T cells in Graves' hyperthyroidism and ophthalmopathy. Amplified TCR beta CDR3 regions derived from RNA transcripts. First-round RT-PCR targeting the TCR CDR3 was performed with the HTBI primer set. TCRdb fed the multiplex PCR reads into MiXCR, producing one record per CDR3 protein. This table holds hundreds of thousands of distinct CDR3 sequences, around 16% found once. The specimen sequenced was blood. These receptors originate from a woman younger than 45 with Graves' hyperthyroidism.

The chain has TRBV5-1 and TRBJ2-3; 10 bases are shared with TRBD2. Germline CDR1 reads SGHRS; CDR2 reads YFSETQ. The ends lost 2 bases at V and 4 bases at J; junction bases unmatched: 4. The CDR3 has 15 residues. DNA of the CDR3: TGCGCCAGCAGCTTAGCGGGAGGGATAGCAGATACGCAGTATTTT. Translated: CASSLAGGIADTQYF.

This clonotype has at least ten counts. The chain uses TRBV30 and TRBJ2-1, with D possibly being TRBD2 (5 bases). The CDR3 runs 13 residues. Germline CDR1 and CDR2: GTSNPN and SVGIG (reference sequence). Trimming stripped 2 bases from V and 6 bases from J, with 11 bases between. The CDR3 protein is CAWSRRVINEQFF. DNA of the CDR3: TGTGCCTGGAGTCGGCGGGTGATCAATGAGCAGTTCTTC.

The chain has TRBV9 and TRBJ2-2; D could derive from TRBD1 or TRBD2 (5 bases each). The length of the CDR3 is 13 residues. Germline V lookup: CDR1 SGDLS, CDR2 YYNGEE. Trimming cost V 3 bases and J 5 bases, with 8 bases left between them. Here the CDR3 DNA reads TGTGCCAGCAGCGCAGAGGGGACCGGGGAGCTGTTTTTT. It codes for CASSAEGTGELFF. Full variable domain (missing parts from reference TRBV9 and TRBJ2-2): DSGVTQTPKHLITATGQRVTLRCSPRSGDLSVYWYQQSLDQGLQFLIQYYNGEERAKGNILERFSAQQFPDLHSELNLSSLELGDSALYFCASSAEGTGELFFGEGSRLTVL.

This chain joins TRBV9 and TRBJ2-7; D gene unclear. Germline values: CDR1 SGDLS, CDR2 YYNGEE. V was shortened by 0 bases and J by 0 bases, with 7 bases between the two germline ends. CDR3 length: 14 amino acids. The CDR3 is CASSVGPASYEQYF. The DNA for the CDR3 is TGTGCCAGCAGCGTAGGTCCAGCCTCCTACGAGCAGTACTTC.

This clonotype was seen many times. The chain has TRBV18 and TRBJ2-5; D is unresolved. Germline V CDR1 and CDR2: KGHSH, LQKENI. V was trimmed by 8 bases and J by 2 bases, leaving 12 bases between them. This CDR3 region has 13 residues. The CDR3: CASSMGIQETQYF. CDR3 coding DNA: TGTGCCAGCAGCATGGGGATTCAAGAGACCCAGTACTTC.

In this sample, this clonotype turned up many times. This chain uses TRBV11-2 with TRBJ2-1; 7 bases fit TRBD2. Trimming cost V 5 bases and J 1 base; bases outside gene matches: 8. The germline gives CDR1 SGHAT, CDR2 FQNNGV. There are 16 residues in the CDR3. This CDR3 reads CASSPKVGGSYNEQFF. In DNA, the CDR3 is TGTGCCAGCAGCCCCAAGGTGGGAGGGTCCTACAATGAGCAGTTCTTC.

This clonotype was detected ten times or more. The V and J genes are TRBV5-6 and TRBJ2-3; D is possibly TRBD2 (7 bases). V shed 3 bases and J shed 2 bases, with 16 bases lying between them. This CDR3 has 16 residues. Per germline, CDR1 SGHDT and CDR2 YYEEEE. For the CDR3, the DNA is TGTGCCAGCAGCTCCAGTTCGGGGGGCTTCACAGATACGCAGTATTTT. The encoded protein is CASSSSSGGFTDTQYF.

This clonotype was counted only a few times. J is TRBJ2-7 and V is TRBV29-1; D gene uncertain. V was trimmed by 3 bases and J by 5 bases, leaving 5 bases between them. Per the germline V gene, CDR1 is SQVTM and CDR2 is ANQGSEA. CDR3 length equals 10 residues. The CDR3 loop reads CSVDEDEQYF. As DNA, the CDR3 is TGCAGCGTTGATGAGGACGAGCAGTACTTC.

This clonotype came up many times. CDR3 amino acids: CASSLGDMSSYNEQFF. The CDR3 nucleotides read TGCGCCAGCAGCTTGGGGGACATGAGCTCCTACAATGAGCAGTTCTTC. The gene calls are TRBV5-1 and TRBJ2-1; D is perhaps TRBD1 (6 bases). Trimming took off 0 bases at V and 0 bases at J, with 10 bases between the two ends. Germline loops: CDR1 SGHRS, CDR2 YFSETQ. The CDR3 is 16 amino acids.

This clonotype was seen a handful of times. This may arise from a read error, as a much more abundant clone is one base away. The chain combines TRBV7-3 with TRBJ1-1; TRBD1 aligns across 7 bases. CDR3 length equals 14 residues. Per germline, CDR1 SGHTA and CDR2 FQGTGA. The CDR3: CASSPGQFGTEALF. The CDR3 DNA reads TGTGCCAGCAGCCCGGGACAGTTTGGGACTGAAGCTCTCTTT.

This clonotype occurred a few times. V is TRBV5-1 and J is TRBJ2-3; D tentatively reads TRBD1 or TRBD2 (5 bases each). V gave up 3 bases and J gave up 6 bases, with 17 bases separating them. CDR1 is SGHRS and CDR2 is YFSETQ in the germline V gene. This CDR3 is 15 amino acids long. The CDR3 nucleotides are TGCGCCAGCAGCTCTACCGGGACCCCCCCTGATACGCAGTATTTT. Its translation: CASSSTGTPPDTQYF.

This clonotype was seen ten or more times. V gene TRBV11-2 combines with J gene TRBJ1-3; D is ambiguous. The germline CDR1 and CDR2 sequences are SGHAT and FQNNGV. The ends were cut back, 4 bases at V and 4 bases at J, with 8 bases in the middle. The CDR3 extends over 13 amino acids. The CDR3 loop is CASSSLGGNTIYF. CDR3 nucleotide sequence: TGTGCCAGCAGCTCCCTCGGGGGAAACACCATATATTTT. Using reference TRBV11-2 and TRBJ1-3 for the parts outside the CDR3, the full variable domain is EAGVAQSPRYKIIEKRQSVAFWCNPISGHATLYWYQQILGQGPKLLIQFQNNGVVDDSQLPKDRFSAERLKGVDSTLKIQPAKLEDSAVYLCASSSLGGNTIYFGEGSWLTVV.

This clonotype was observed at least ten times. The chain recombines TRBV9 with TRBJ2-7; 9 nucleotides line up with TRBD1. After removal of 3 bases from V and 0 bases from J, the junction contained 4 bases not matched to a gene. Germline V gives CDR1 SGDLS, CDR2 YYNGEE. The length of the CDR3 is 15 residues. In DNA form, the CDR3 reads TGTGCCAGCAGCGCGGGGACAGGGCCCTCCTACGAGCAGTACTTC. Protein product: CASSAGTGPSYEQYF.

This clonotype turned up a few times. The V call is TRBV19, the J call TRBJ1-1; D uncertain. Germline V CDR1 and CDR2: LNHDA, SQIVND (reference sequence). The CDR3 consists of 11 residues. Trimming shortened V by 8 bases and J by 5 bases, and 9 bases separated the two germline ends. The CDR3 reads CASSGLTEAFF. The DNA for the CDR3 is TGTGCCAGTTCCGGGCTTACTGAAGCTTTCTTT.

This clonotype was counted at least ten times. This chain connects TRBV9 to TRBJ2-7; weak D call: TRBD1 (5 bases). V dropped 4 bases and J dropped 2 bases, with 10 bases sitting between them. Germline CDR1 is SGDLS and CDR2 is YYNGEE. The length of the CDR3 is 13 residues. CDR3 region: CASSPQAAYEQYF. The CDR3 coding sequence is TGTGCCAGCAGCCCACAGGCTGCCTACGAGCAGTACTTC. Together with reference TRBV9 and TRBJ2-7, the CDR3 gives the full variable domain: DSGVTQTPKHLITATGQRVTLRCSPRSGDLSVYWYQQSLDQGLQFLIQYYNGEERAKGNILERFSAQQFPDLHSELNLSSLELGDSALYFCASSPQAAYEQYFGPGTRLTVT.

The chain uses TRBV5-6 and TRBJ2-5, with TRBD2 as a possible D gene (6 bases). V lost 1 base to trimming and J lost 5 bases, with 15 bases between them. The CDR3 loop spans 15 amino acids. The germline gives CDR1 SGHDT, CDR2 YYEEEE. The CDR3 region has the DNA TGTGCCAGCAGCTTGATCCAGGGAGGCATCGAGACCCAGTACTTC. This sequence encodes CASSLIQGGIETQYF.

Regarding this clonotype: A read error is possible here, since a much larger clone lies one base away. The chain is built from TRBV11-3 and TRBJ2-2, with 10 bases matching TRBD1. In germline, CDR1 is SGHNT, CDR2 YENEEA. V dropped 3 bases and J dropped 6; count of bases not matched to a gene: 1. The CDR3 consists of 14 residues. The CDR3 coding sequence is TGTGCCAGCAGCTTTGGGACAGGGGCCGGGGAGCTGTTTTTT. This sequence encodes CASSFGTGAGELFF.

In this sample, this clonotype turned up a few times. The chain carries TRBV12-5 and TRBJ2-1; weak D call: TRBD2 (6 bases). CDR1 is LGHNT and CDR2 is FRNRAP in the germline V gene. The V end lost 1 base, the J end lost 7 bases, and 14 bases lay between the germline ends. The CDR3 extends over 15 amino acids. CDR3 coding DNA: TGTGCTAGTGGTTTGGGGAGGGGACGTGGGAATGAGCAGTTCTTC. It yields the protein CASGLGRGRGNEQFF.

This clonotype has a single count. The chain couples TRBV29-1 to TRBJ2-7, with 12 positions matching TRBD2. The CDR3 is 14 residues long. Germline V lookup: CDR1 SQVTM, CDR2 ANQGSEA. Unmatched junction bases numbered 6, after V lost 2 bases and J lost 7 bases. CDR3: CSVEPGLAGGEQYF. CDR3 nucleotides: TGCAGCGTTGAACCGGGGCTAGCGGGAGGGGAGCAGTACTTC.

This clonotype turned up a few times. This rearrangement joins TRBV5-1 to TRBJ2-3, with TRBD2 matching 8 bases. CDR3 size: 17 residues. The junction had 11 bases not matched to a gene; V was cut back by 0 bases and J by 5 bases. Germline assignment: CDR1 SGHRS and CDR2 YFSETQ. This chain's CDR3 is CASSLASREGPGDTQYF. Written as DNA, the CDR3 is TGCGCCAGCAGCTTGGCCTCCCGGGAGGGCCCGGGAGATACGCAGTATTTT.

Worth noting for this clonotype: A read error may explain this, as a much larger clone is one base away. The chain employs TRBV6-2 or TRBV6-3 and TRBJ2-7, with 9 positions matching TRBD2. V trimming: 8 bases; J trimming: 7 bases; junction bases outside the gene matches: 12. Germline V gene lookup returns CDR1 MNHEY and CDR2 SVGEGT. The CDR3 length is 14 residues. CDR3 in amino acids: CASGVLAGSQEQYF. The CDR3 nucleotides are TGTGCCAGCGGGGTTCTAGCGGGAAGTCAAGAGCAGTACTTC.

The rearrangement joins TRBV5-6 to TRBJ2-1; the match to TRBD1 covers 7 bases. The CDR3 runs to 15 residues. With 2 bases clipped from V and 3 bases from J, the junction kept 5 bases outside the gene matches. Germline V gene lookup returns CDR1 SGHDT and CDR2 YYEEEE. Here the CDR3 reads CASSFGRGYYNEQFF. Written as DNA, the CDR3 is TGTGCCAGCAGCTTTGGCAGGGGGTACTACAATGAGCAGTTCTTC.

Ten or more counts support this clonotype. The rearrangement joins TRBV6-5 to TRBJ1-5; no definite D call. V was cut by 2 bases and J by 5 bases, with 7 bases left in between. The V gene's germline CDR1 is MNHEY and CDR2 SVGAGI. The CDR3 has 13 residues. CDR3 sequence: CASSYRRDQPQHF. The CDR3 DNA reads TGTGCCAGCAGTTACCGACGAGATCAGCCCCAGCATTTT.

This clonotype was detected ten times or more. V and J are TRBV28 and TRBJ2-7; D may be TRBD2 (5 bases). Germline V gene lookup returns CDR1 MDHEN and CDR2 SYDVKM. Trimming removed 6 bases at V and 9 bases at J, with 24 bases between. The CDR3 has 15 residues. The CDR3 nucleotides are TGTGCCAGCAGCCCCGAGACAAGGACTGCCGGCGGGCAGTACTTC. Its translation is CASSPETRTAGGQYF. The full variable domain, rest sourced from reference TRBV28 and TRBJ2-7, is DVKVTQSSRYLVKRTGEKVFLECVQDMDHENMFWYRQDPGLGLRLIYFSYDVKMKEKGDIPEGYSVSREKKERFSLILESASTNQTSMYLCASSPETRTAGGQYFGPGTRLTVT.

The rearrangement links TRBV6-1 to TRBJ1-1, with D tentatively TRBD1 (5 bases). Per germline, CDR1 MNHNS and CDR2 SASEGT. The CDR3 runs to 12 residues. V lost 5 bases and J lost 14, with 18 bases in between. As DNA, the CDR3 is TGTGCCAGCAGTTCCCGAGGGGAAAAGCGCTTCTTT. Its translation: CASSSRGEKRFF.

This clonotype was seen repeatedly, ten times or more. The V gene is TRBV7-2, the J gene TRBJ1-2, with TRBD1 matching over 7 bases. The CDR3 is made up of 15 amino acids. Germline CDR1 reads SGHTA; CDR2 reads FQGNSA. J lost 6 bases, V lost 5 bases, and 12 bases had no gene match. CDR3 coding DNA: TGTGCCAGCAGCGCCACCCGACAGGGTGGGAATGGCTACACCTTC. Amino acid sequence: CASSATRQGGNGYTF.

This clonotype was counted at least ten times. The CDR3 DNA sequence: TGCAGTGCTAGAGAGCCGGACAGGGTATACAATGAGCAGTTCTTC. Protein: CSAREPDRVYNEQFF. The gene calls are TRBV20-1 and TRBJ2-1; 8 bases align to TRBD1. V was clipped by 0 bases and J by 4 bases; unmatched bases: 5. The CDR3 has 15 residues. From germline, CDR1 is DFQATT and CDR2 SNEGSKA (reference sequence).

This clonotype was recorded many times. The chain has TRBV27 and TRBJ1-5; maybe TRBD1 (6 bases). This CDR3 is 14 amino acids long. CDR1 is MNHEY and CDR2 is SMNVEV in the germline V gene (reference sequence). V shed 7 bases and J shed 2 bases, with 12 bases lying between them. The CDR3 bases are TGTGCCAGCACCCAGACAGGAGGCAATCAGCCCCAGCATTTT. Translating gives CASTQTGGNQPQHF.

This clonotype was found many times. The CDR3 nucleotides read TGCAGTGCTAGCCCCAACACAGATACGCAGTATTTT. This sequence encodes CSASPNTDTQYF. This rearrangement joins TRBV20-1 to TRBJ2-3; D remains unclear. This CDR3 comprises 12 residues. V was cut by 3 bases and J by 2 bases, with 6 bases left in between. Germline V gene sequence: CDR1 DFQATT, CDR2 SNEGSKA (reference sequence).

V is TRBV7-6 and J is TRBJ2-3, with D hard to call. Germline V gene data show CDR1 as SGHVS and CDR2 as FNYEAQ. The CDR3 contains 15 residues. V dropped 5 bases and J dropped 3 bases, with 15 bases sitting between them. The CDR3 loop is CASSDHGKPTDTQYF. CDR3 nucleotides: TGTGCCAGCAGCGACCATGGGAAGCCTACAGATACGCAGTATTTT.